Detailed here is one T cell receptor beta chain. Its cognate antigen has yet to be identified. Base qualities are not provided; no much larger clone lies one nucleotide away. The germline V end is reduced by 3 bases and the J end by 4 bases; junction bases left unmatched: 6. The CDR3 spans 15 residues, from the cysteine through the phenylalanine. The retained sequence is limited to the CDR3, 45 bases, with the frame set at the first base. CDR1 and CDR2, per the germline V gene, are KGHSH and LQKENI. Libraries came from the immunoSEQ multiplex PCR assay. For the multiplex PCR, a mixture combining 60 forward primers for TCR Vbeta segments and 13 reverse primers for TCR Jbeta segments was used. A multiplex PCR assay on genomic DNA amplified the CDR3 region of rearranged TCR beta genes. On the Illumina HiSeq System, the amplified TCR beta libraries were sequenced as 87-base-pair reads. The authors processed their data as follows. A later analysis tallied around 87 million unique TCR beta chains across the 660 or so repertoires, and approximately 12 million of those chains were shared by two or more donors. To remove PCR and sequencing errors, raw reads were error-corrected and collapsed into unique sequences using a nearest-neighbor algorithm that merged closely related sequences. Alignment of CDR3 sequences to IMGT reference sequences was used to assign V, D and J gene segments. For a sequence to be retained, at least a six-nucleotide match to both a V gene segment and a J gene segment was required. A rearrangement counted as productive if the CDR3 had no stop codons and remained in frame with V and J, and every other rearrangement counted as non-productive. CDR3 was defined according to IMGT convention as the region running from the second conserved V-encoded cysteine to the conserved J-encoded phenylalanine. The earlier analysis of about 590 of the donors excluded sequences that lacked an unambiguous match to a single V gene segment. In an earlier analysis of 587 of the donors, V segments were called functional above 56.7% productive rearrangements and were called segregating when the between-donor standard deviation exceeded 5%. A statistical classification framework was built to diagnose cytomegalovirus status from the catalog of TCR beta chain sequences. In a later analysis, V and J genes were assigned by comparing TCR nucleotide sequences against IMGT/GENE-DB human TR gene sequences. Using the TCRdist pipeline, a later analysis assigned CDR3 sequences along with most-parsimonious VDJ recombination scenarios. In a later analysis, every TCR beta chain was defined by the combination of its CDR3 amino acid sequence and its V-gene family, and reads without a unique V-gene family were dropped. As a way to deal with suspected cross-contamination and a sequencing artifact, a later analysis dropped roughly 600 nucleotide sequences that were highly shared and had low generation probability. A later analysis calculated a clonal expansion index for each public chain from normalized within-repertoire ranks of inferred template counts. In a later analysis, generation probabilities were computed using a VDJ recombination model fitted to out-of-frame rearrangements, and the results were checked against IGoR. Hypergeometric tests were used in a later analysis to score TCR-TCR, TCR-HLA and TCR-CMV co-occurrence, with a repertoire-size bias correction applied to the TCR pairs. A later analysis estimated false discovery rates by permuting HLA or CMV assignments 20 times. In a later analysis, co-occurring TCRs were grouped using DBSCAN, and TCRdist sequence similarity was added for clustering within HLA-allele-positive subsets. Repertoires with fewer than 30,000 or more than 120,000 public chains, plus five repertoires with anomalous nucleotide sharing, were excluded from co-occurrence clustering. Entries here come from immuneACCESS through TCRdb and include only in-frame sequences with V and J called. Some clones fail to appear in such tables; in the studies checked, an unresolved V gene covers under half of the shortfall, and the cause of the remainder is unknown. V and J calls plus clone size are reproduced from that table; the DNA served to infer D and trimming. The sample table holds 150,000 to 200,000 clones, of which more than 60% were seen once. About 3.4% of the sample comes from the top ten.

The data were obtained in a study of cytomegalovirus exposure and HLA in healthy donors (dated by TCRdb to about 2017). In terms of the full investigation: According to an earlier analysis of 587 of the donors, 150 million to 200 million T cells yielded some 110 million unique TCR beta sequences and about 300 Gb of sequence data. A later analysis re-analyzed previously published TCR beta repertoires from roughly 600 donors and added high-resolution HLA genotyping to study TCR occurrence patterns. In addition to the first cohort of 500 to 850 subjects, a separate validation cohort of 120 different subjects was used. To predict cytomegalovirus infection status, the study brought together high-throughput TCR immunosequencing, statistical association of individual TCRs with disease status, and machine learning. Donor age, sex, ethnicity and CMV serostatus were compiled alongside the repertoire data. A later genetic analysis used genome-wide SNP genotypes for about 60% of the roughly 670 donors, treating that subset as a discovery cohort. All discovery cohort repertoires had been generated using a single sequencing platform. The study aimed to test whether signatures of past pathogen exposure could be identified by cataloging public T cell receptors. An earlier analysis of more than 450 of the donors used high-throughput TCR beta sequencing to judge whether each TCR beta V gene segment behaved as functional or pseudogenic. Typing coverage varied by locus: roughly 620-640 donors for A, B, C, DRB1 and DQB1; 522 for DQA1; about 570 for DPA1; some 470 for DPB1. Five DR-DQ haplotypes were treated as single units for association and clustering because of strong linkage in the cohort. The study used immunosequencing to profile the T cell repertoires of approximately 640 subjects and linked those repertoires to cytomegalovirus serostatus. Among the roughly 380 genotyped donors, roughly 80% belonged to the genetic ancestry cluster associated with self-reported Caucasian donors. In the later analysis, no new phenotypic data were used to find candidate immune exposures; instead, reliance was placed on TCR beta sequences and their occurrence across donors. On average, over 200,000 unique TCR beta nucleotide sequences were sequenced per donor among more than 350 genotyped donors of the cohort, with 15% to 20% of those sequences being non-productive. An early release covering 550 to 650 HLA-typed donors comprised approximately 290 gigabases of sequencing data and approximately 80 million unique TCR sequences. Class I and class II HLA loci were covered by the typing at four-digit resolution. Overall study outcomes, separate from this receptor: Compared with equally common non-associated chains, HLA-associated TCR beta chains in a later analysis were more clonally expanded and had lower generation probabilities. A later genetic analysis associated a missense DCLRE1C variant with V-gene and J-gene trimming of TCR beta chains, and an independent cohort replicated the association. Correlated functional status among segregating V segments might reflect linkage disequilibrium, but an unknown experimental factor could not be ruled out. Sequencing depth was assumed to be roughly uniform across donors in the presence/absence analyses, though that assumption may not hold. A further reported finding was that TCR beta sequences accurately predicted the HLA-A and HLA-B alleles for most subjects in the first cohort. A few of the identified cytomegalovirus-associated TCR beta chains were confirmed in vitro to be specific for cytomegalovirus antigens. Several of the top co-occurrence clusters appeared to be linked to parvovirus B19, influenza, CMV and Epstein-Barr virus, according to a later analysis. When HLA alleles, especially DR and DQ, strongly co-occurred, attributing TCR associations to individual alleles was difficult. In an earlier analysis of fewer than 750 of the donors, most TCR beta V segments were observed in productive rearrangements about 90% or about 30% of the time, broadly matching IMGT annotations. According to a later analysis, TCR association rates differed among HLA loci, with DRB1 alleles showing the most associated TCRs and HLA-C alleles showing the fewest. Immune exposure information for the cohort was limited to CMV serostatus. The study listed 150 to 200 TCR beta chains as associated with cytomegalovirus. Across donors, most TCR sequences were observed very rarely, whereas some public TCRs were present in many individuals. In this cohort, only TCR beta chains were sequenced, and detectable features were limited by the absence of alpha or paired-chain data. A cluster of highly shared sequence variants was judged likely to be a technical artifact of the sequencing pipeline. According to the authors, the approach could potentially be generalized to other disease states and immunological phenotypes. Compared with the approximately 600-donor mean, donors in an Asian-associated ancestry cluster had fewer N-insertions in productive TCRs, according to a later genetic analysis. The classifier was reported to diagnose cytomegalovirus status with high specificity and sensitivity in both the original cohort and the validation cohort. Specific HLA alleles were associated with over 15,000 TCR beta sequences at a false discovery rate of 0.05 in a later analysis. Because some donors lacked HLA typing at each locus, the association tests relied only on the typed subset. A later analysis found that most CMV-associated TCR beta chains appeared HLA-restricted, with HLA associations seemingly driven largely by CMV exposure. Some IMGT-functional V segments, including TRBV6-2 and TRBV6-3, could not be told apart with the 87-base-pair reads, so those segments were excluded. Because counts were too low, some 17 rarely observed V segments, including chromosome 9 orphons, were left out of the earlier analysis of a few hundred of the donors.

The cohort comprised 710 or so healthy bone marrow donors. Cohort members were all nominally healthy when sampled, although unrecorded immune exposures were likely present. The donor was CMV seronegative and belonged to the group of 352 seronegative cohort members. Every donor gave a peripheral blood sample, and the peripheral blood mononuclear cells from that sample were used for TCR beta sequencing. Genomic DNA extraction from the blood cell samples was performed with the Qiagen DNeasy Blood Extraction Kit. The V and J segments used are TRBV18 and TRBJ2-3, with TRBD2 matching 8 junction bases. The origin of this receptor is a female donor in good health and CMV-seronegative. The sample taken for sequencing was PBMCs. The nucleotide sequence is TGTGCCAGCTCACCCGTAGCGGGATCCGCAGATACGCAGTATTTT. Translated, it reads CASSPVAGSADTQYF. The entire variable domain, with the stretches around the CDR3 drawn from the reference TRBV18 and TRBJ2-3 proteins, is NAGVMQNPRHLVRRRGQEARLRCSPMKGHSHVYWYRQLPEEGLKFMVYLQKENIIDESGMPKERFSAEFPKEGPSILRIQQVVRGDSAAYFCASSPVAGSADTQYFGPGTRLTVL.